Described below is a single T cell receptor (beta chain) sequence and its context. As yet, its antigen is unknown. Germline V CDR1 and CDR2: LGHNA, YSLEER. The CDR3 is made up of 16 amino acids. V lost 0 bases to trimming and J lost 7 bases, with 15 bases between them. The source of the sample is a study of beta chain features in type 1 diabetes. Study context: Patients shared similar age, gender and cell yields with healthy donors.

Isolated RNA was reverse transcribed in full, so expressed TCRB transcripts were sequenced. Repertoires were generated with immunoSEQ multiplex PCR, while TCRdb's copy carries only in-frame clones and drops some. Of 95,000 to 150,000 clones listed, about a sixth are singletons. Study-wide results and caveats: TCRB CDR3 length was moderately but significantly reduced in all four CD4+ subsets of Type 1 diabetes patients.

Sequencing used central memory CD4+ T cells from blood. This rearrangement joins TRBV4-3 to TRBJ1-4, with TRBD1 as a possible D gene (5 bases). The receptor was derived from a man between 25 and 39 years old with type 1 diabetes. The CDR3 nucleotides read TGCGCCAGCAGCCAAGATCGAGGAGTTGGGGGTGAAAAACTGTTTTTT. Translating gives CASSQDRGVGGEKLFF.